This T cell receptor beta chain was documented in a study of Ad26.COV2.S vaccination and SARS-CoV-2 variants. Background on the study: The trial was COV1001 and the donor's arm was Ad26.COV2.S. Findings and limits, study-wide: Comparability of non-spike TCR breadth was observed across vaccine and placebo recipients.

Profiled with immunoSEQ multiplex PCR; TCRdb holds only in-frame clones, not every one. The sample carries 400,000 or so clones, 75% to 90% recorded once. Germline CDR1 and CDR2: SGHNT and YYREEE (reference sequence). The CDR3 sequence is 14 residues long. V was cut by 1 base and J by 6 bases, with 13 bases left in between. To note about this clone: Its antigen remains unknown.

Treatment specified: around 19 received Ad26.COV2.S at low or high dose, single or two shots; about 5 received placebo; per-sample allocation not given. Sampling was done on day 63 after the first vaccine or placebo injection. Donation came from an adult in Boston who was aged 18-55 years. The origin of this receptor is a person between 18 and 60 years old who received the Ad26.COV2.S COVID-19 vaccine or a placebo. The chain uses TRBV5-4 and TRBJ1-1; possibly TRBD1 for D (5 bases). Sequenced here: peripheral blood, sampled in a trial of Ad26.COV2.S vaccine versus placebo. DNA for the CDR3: TGTGCCAGCAGCTTGTTGGTGTCGGGGGCTGAAGCTTTCTTT. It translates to CASSLLVSGAEAFF.